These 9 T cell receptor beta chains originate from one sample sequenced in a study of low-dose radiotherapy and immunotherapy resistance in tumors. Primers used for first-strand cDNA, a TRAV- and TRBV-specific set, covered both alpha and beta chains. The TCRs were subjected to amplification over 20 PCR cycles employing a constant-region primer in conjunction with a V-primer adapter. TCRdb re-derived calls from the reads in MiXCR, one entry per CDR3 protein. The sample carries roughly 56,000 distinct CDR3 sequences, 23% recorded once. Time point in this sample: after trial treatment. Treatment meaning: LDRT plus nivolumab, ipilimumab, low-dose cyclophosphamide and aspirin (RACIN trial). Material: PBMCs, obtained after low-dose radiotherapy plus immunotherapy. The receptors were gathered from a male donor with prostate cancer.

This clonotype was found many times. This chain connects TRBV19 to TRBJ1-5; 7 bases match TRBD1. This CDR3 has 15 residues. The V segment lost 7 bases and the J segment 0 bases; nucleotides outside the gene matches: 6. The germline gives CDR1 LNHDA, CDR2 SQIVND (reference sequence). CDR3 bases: TGTGCCAGTATAGGGACAGTTTATAGCAATCAGCCCCAGCATTTT. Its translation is CASIGTVYSNQPQHF.

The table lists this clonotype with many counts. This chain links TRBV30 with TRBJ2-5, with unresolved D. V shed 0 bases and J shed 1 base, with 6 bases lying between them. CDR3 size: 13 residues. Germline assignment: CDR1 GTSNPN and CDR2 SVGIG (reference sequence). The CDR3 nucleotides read TGTGCCTGGAGTGTGAATAGCCAAGAGACCCAGTACTTC. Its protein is CAWSVNSQETQYF.

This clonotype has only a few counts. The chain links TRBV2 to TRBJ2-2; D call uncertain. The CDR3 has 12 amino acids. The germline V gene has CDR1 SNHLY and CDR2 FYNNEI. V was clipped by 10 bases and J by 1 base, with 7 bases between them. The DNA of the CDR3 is TGTGCCACAACAGAGAACACCGGGGAGCTGTTTTTT. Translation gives CATTENTGELFF.

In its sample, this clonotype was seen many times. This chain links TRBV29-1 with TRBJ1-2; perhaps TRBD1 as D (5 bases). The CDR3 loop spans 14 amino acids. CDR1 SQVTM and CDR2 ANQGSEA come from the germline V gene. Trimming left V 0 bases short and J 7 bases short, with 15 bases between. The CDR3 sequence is CSVEDRAGSRGYTF. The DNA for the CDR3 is TGCAGCGTTGAAGATCGGGCAGGGAGTCGTGGCTACACCTTC.

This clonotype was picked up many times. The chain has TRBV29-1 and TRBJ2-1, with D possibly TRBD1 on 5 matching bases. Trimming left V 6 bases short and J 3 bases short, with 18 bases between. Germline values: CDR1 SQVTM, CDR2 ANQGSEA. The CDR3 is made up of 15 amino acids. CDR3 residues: CSVFSARANYNEQFF. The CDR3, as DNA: TGCAGCGTGTTCTCTGCCAGGGCCAACTACAATGAGCAGTTCTTC.

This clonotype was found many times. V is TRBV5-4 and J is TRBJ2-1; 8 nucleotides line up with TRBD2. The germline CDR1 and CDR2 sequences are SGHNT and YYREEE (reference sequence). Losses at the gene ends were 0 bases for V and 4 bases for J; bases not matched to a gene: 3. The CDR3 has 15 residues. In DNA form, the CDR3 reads TGTGCCAGCAGCTTGGCCGGGGGGGTTTACAATGAGCAGTTCTTC. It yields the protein CASSLAGGVYNEQFF.

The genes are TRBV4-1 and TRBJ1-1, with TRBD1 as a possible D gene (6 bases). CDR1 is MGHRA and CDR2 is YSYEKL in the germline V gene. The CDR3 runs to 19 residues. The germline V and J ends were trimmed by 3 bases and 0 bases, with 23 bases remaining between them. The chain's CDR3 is CASSQTTGTQARLNTEAFF. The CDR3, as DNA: TGCGCCAGCAGCCAGACTACCGGGACACAAGCTCGATTGAACACTGAAGCTTTCTTT.

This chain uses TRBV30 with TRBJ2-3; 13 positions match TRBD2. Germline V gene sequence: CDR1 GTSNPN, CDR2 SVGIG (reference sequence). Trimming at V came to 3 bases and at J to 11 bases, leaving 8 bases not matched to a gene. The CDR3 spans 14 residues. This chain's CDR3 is CAWRILAGGRMQYF. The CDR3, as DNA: TGTGCCTGGAGAATACTAGCGGGGGGGCGCATGCAGTATTTT.

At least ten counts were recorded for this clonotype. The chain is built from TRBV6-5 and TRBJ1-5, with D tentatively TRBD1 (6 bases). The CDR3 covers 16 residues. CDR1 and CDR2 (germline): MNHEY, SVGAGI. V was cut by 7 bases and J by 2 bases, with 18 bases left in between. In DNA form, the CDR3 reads TGTGCCAGCACCCAGGGCGGGGGCCACGGCAATCAGCCCCAGCATTTT. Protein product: CASTQGGGHGNQPQHF.